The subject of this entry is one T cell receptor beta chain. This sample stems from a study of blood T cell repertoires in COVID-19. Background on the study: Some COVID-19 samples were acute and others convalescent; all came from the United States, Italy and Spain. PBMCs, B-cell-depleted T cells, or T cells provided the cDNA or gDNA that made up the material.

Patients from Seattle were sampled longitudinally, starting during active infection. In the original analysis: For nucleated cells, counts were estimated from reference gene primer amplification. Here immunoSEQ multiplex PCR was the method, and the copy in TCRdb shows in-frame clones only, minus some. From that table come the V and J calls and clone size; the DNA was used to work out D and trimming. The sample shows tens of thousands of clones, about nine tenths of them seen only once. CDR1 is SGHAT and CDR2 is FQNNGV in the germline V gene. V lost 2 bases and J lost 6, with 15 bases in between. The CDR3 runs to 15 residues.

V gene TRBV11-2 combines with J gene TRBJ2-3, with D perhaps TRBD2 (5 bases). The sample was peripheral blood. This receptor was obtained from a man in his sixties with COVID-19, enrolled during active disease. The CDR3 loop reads CASSLLGSRTDTQYF. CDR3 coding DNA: TGTGCCAGCAGCTTATTAGGGTCTCGGACTGATACGCAGTATTTT.